The 23 T cell receptor beta chains in this list originate from one sample, sequenced in a study of cytomegalovirus exposure and HLA in healthy donors. Researchers ran the PCR with 60 Vbeta and 13 Jbeta primers. Assay: immunoSEQ multiplex PCR; the TCRdb copy retains only in-frame clones and omits some. The table has 95,000 to 150,000 clones, 65% to 80% seen once. Sequencing input: PBMCs. All receptors come from a woman aged 55-70 years in good health and CMV-seropositive.

The J gene is TRBJ1-1, the V gene TRBV19, with a possible D match to TRBD1 (6 bases). The V gene's germline CDR1 is LNHDA and CDR2 SQIVND (reference sequence). V was trimmed by 0 bases and J by 6 bases, leaving 11 bases between them. The CDR3 runs 14 residues. CDR3 coding DNA: TGTGCCAGTAGTATAGATGGGGGGGCCGCTGAAGCTTTCTTT. Its translation is CASSIDGGAAEAFF.

The CDR3 nucleotides read TGTGCCAGCAGTACTAGCGGGGCGCGGGGAGATACGCAGTATTTT. It yields the protein CASSTSGARGDTQYF. V and J are TRBV11-3 and TRBJ2-3; 10 bases line up with TRBD2. V dropped 6 bases and J dropped 5; count of bases not matched to a gene: 8. Germline CDR1 SGHNT, CDR2 YENEEA. This CDR3 is built from 15 residues.

This sequence joins TRBV27 and TRBJ1-1; no clear D. Germline loops: CDR1 MNHEY, CDR2 SMNVEV (reference sequence). The CDR3 sequence is 17 residues long. The V end lost 3 bases, the J end lost 4 bases, and 21 bases lay between the germline ends. The CDR3 DNA sequence: TGTGCCAGCAGTTTGGCCCAACGCGCGGGGTTACTCACTGAAGCTTTCTTT. Translated, it gives CASSLAQRAGLLTEAFF.

This chain links TRBV10-1 with TRBJ2-7, with TRBD1 matching 8 bases. The germline V gene encodes CDR1 WNHNN and CDR2 SYGVQD (reference sequence). The CDR3 consists of 17 residues. Trimming at V came to 0 bases and at J to 3 bases, leaving 10 bases not matched to a gene. The CDR3 nucleotides are TGCGCCAGCAGTGAGTCGACCCCCGGGACAGGATGCTACGAGCAGTACTTC. As protein: CASSESTPGTGCYEQYF.

V and J are TRBV11-2 and TRBJ2-1; 10 bases fit TRBD2. V trimming: 3 bases; J trimming: 10 bases; junction bases outside the gene matches: 9. Germline-derived CDR1 and CDR2 are SGHAT and FQNNGV. The CDR3 loop spans 15 amino acids. CDR3 coding DNA: TGTGCCAGCAGCTTGGGGCGTCAGCGGGGGGGAGAGCAGTTCTTC. Its protein product is CASSLGRQRGGEQFF.

The genes are TRBV5-8 and TRBJ2-1, with TRBD2 identical over 14 bases. From germline, CDR1 is SGHTS and CDR2 YDEGEE. The CDR3 extends over 17 amino acids. The V and J ends lost 0 bases and 6 bases, in that order; junction bases with no gene match: 5. This CDR3 reads CASSLALTSGGANEQFF. CDR3 nucleotide sequence: TGTGCCAGCAGCTTGGCCTTGACTAGCGGGGGGGCCAATGAGCAGTTCTTC.

The chain is built from TRBV18 and TRBJ2-1; 7 bases are shared with TRBD1. CDR1 is KGHSH and CDR2 is LQKENI in the germline V gene. Unmatched junction bases numbered 3, after V lost 3 bases and J lost 1 base. The CDR3 has 15 amino acids. CDR3: CASSPTGWSYNEQFF. The CDR3 DNA sequence: TGTGCCAGCTCACCGACAGGGTGGTCCTACAATGAGCAGTTCTTC.

This clone was counted between two and nine times. One junction end does not reproduce the germline sequence, and a read error may be involved. The chain employs TRBV29-1 and TRBJ1-3, with D possibly TRBD1 on 6 matching bases. CDR3 length: 17 amino acids. The germline V gene has CDR1 SQVTM and CDR2 ANQGSEA. As DNA, the CDR3 is TGCAGCGTCGAAGGGACAAGGGAAGGATTCTCTGGAAACACCATATATTTT. This sequence encodes CSVEGTREGFSGNTIYF.

The chain joins TRBV7-9 to TRBJ1-6; D is unclear. Germline loops: CDR1 SEHNR, CDR2 FQNEAQ (reference sequence). The CDR3 has 14 residues. V dropped 3 bases and J dropped 7 bases, with 10 bases sitting between them. The CDR3 DNA reads TGTGCCAGCAGCTTTGACACCCCGAATTCACCCCTCCACTTT. This codes for CASSFDTPNSPLHF.

The rearrangement uses TRBV6-1 and TRBJ2-2; D is perhaps TRBD1 (6 bases). The CDR3 loop spans 14 amino acids. V lost 6 bases, J lost 5 bases, and 13 bases lay in between. CDR1 is MNHNS and CDR2 is SASEGT in the germline V gene. CDR3 amino acids: CASRATGKTGELFF. The CDR3 DNA follows: TGTGCCAGCAGGGCCACAGGGAAGACCGGGGAGCTGTTTTTT.

CDR3 bases: TGTGCCAGCAGCTTAGCCCTAGGCTCCTACGAGCAGTACTTC. It yields the protein CASSLALGSYEQYF. The chain couples TRBV11-2 to TRBJ2-5, with unresolved D. The tail of the sequence fits TRBJ2-7 better, so the J call may be wrong. Germline CDR1 reads SGHAT; CDR2 reads FQNNGV. The CDR3 sequence is 14 residues long.

The chain has TRBV7-3 and TRBJ2-5, with 7 bases lining up with TRBD1. The length of the CDR3 is 15 residues. CDR1 and CDR2 (germline): SGHTA, FQGTGA. V dropped 2 bases and J dropped 1; count of bases not matched to a gene: 4. CDR3 in DNA: TGTGCCAGCAGCTTAGGCAGGGGGACCCAAGAGACCCAGTACTTC. Its protein is CASSLGRGTQETQYF.

Remarks on this clone: The same CDR3 can be traced to other DNA sequences in this sample. The chain couples TRBV5-8 to TRBJ1-2, with TRBD1 matching over 8 bases. V was clipped by 5 bases and J by 5 bases; unmatched bases: 5. The germline V gene encodes CDR1 SGHTS and CDR2 YDEGEE. There are 13 residues in the CDR3. This chain's CDR3 is CASSADRAYGYTF. Written as DNA, the CDR3 is TGTGCCAGCAGTGCGGACAGGGCATATGGCTACACCTTC.

Here the CDR3 reads CASNGPSGSRSYNEQFF. The CDR3 DNA is TGTGCCAGCAACGGGCCTAGCGGGAGTCGCTCCTACAATGAGCAGTTCTTC. The J gene is TRBJ2-1, the V gene TRBV2; TRBD2 agrees at 10 bases. The V gene's germline CDR1 is SNHLY and CDR2 FYNNEI. V lost 7 bases to trimming and J lost 0 bases; unmatched junction nucleotides: 9. The CDR3 covers 17 residues. Supplemented by reference TRBV2 and TRBJ2-1, the full variable domain reads EPEVTQTPSHQVTQMGQEVILRCVPISNHLYFYWYRQILGQKVEFLVSFYNNEISEKSEIFDDQFSVERPDGSNFTLKIRSTKLEDSAMYFCASNGPSGSRSYNEQFFGPGTRLTVL.

This clone was counted a single time. The chain carries TRBV27 and TRBJ2-5; 8 positions agree with TRBD2. Germline V gene sequence: CDR1 MNHEY, CDR2 SMNVEV (reference sequence). V shed 4 bases, J shed 6 bases, and the junction held 4 bases outside the gene matches. The length of the CDR3 is 13 residues. CDR3 in DNA: TGTGCCAGCAGTTCTGCGGGGGGTAAGACCCAGTACTTC. Translation gives CASSSAGGKTQYF.

V is TRBV5-1 and J is TRBJ2-4, with 9 positions matching TRBD1. The germline V gene has CDR1 SGHRS and CDR2 YFSETQ. The V gene end was trimmed by 3 bases and the J gene end by 8 bases; junction bases not matched to a gene: 18. The CDR3 is 18 amino acids. The CDR3 loop reads CASSSRYGDREANDIQYF. The CDR3 DNA reads TGCGCCAGCAGCTCGAGGTACGGGGACAGGGAGGCGAATGACATTCAGTACTTC.

V usage is TRBV7-7 and J usage is TRBJ2-2; 7 bases are a match to TRBD1. This CDR3 comprises 14 residues. The V and J ends lost 5 bases and 5 bases, in that order; junction bases with no gene match: 5. Looked up from germline, CDR1 is SSHAT and CDR2 is FNYEAQ (reference sequence). CDR3 region: CASSIRQGTGELFF. CDR3 bases: TGTGCCAGCAGCATAAGACAGGGAACCGGGGAGCTGTTTTTT. The full variable domain, completed using reference TRBV7-7 and TRBJ2-2, is GAGVSQSPRYKVTKRGQDVTLRCDPISSHATLYWYQQALGQGPEFLTYFNYEAQPDKSGLPSDRFSAERPEGSISTLTIQRTEQRDSAMYRCASSIRQGTGELFFGEGSRLTVL.

This clone turned up a few times. This chain connects TRBV6-6 to TRBJ1-1; D perhaps matches TRBD1 (6 bases). The germline V and J ends were trimmed by 7 bases and 7 bases, with 19 bases remaining between them. This CDR3 has 14 residues. Per germline, CDR1 MNHNY and CDR2 SVGAGI (reference sequence). The chain's CDR3 is CASNPDRRKVEAFF. In DNA form, the CDR3 reads TGTGCCAGCAATCCCGACAGGAGAAAGGTTGAAGCTTTCTTT.

V is TRBV7-9 and J is TRBJ2-6; the D gene is possibly TRBD2 (6 bases). From germline, CDR1 is SEHNR and CDR2 FQNEAQ (reference sequence). The CDR3 spans 17 residues. Trimming took 1 base from V and 0 from J, leaving 10 bases between them. As DNA, the CDR3 is TGTGCCAGCAGCTTAGGGGTGGGGGGCTCTGGGGCCAACGTCCTGACTTTC. Its translation: CASSLGVGGSGANVLTF.

This chain uses TRBV4-1 with TRBJ2-5, with 9 bases identical to TRBD2. The junction had 12 bases not matched to a gene; V was cut back by 0 bases and J by 4 bases. CDR3 length: 18 residues. The germline CDR1 and CDR2 sequences are MGHRA and YSYEKL. DNA of the CDR3: TGCGCCAGCAGCCAAGATCGAGCGGGAGGAGGAGTAGGAGAGACCCAGTACTTC. This sequence encodes CASSQDRAGGGVGETQYF.

This clone has only a few counts. The chain is built from TRBV6-5 and TRBJ1-2, with TRBD1 identical over 7 bases. From germline, CDR1 is MNHEY and CDR2 SVGAGI. The CDR3 extends over 15 amino acids. V was pared by 6 bases and J by 0 bases, with 7 bases of the junction left unmatched. In DNA form, the CDR3 reads TGTGCCAGCAGGCCTTACAGGGGAGCTAACTATGGCTACACCTTC. Translating gives CASRPYRGANYGYTF.

This chain links TRBV19 with TRBJ1-2, with 10 positions matching TRBD1. CDR1 and CDR2 (germline): LNHDA, SQIVND (reference sequence). Unmatched junction bases numbered 7, after V lost 0 bases and J lost 6 bases. The CDR3 sequence is 16 residues long. The CDR3 protein is CASSIDRWGTGDGYTF. CDR3 coding DNA: TGTGCCAGTAGTATAGATCGATGGGGGACAGGGGATGGCTACACCTTC.

The chain combines TRBV5-6 with TRBJ2-1, with 15 bases that match TRBD2. Looked up from germline, CDR1 is SGHDT and CDR2 is YYEEEE. The CDR3 loop spans 19 amino acids. The V gene end was trimmed by 4 bases and the J gene end by 9 bases; junction bases not matched to a gene: 17. The CDR3 DNA reads TGTGCCAGCAGCCTGGGGGTTGTACGGACTAGCGGGAGGGCCGCTGAGCAGTTCTTC. Encoded protein: CASSLGVVRTSGRAAEQFF.